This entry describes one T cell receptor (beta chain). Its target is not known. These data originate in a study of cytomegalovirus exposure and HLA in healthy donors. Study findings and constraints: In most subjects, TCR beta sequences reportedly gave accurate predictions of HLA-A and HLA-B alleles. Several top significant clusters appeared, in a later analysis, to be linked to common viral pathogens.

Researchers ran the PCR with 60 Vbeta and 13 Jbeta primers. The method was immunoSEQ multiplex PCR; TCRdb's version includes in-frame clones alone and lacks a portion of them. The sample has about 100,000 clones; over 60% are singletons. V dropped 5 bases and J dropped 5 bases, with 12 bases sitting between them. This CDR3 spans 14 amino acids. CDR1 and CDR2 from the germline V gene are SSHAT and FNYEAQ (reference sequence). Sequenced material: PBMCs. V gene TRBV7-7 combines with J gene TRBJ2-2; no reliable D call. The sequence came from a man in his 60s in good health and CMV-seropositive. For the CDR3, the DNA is TGTGCCAGCAGCCCCGGCGGTATAACCGGGGAGCTGTTTTTT. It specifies CASSPGGITGELFF.